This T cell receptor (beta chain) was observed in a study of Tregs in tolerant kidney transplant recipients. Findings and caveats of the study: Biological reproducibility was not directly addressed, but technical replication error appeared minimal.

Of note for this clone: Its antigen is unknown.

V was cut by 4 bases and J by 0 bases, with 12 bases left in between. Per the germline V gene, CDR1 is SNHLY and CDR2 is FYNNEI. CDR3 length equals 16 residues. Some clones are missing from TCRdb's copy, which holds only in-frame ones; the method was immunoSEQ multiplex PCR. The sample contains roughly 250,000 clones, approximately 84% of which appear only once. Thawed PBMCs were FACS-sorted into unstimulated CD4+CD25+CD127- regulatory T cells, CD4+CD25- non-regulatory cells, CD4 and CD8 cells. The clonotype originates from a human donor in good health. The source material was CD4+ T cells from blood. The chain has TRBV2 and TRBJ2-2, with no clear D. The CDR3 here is CASSVGLVANTGELFF. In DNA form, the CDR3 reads TGTGCCAGCAGTGTAGGGCTAGTGGCGAACACCGGGGAGCTGTTTTTT.